This T cell receptor (beta chain) originates from a study of cytomegalovirus exposure and HLA in healthy donors. Study at large: The 120 or so validation repertoires used a platform that matched the one used for the approximately 610 first-cohort repertoires, as a later analysis reported.

Sequenced by immunoSEQ multiplex PCR; TCRdb stores in-frame clones only, minus some. The sample holds over 150,000 clones, under 90% seen once. General study results and limits: According to a later analysis, TCR clusters from the first cohort tended to co-occur in the 120 or so validation repertoires.

Trimming took 1 base from V and 4 from J, leaving 7 bases between them. CDR3 length equals 14 residues. Germline values: CDR1 SGHDN, CDR2 FVKESK. With regard to this clone: No antigen is known for it.

Sequenced: PBMCs. The receptor's source is a man between 18 and 35 years old in good health and CMV-seropositive. The genes are TRBV14 and TRBJ2-2; D unclear. CDR3 sequence (DNA): TGTGCCAGCAGCCAAGCCCTTAGCACCGGGGAGCTGTTTTTT. Protein: CASSQALSTGELFF.